This is a list of T cell receptor beta chains from one sample in a study of shared clonotypes between healthy human individuals. Clones were read by immunoSEQ multiplex PCR, and TCRdb kept only the in-frame ones, dropping some. The sample includes about 650,000 clones, around 95% seen only once; the top ten take roughly 0.1%. The sample comprised naive CD8+ T cells sorted from blood. These receptors were collected from a woman under 40 in good health. The CDR3 runs from the conserved cysteine through the conserved F or W. The order of the fields is J gene, D gene, V gene, clone size, CDR3 DNA, CDR3 protein. D genes are given only for firm matches. A row's size may be missing; if present it is once, few, many or a size class.

j_gene: TRBJ1-4
d_gene: .
v_gene: TRBV25-1
abundance: .
CDR3nt: TGTGCCAGCAGTGAATTTGGGGGCTCGACTAATGAAAAACTGCTTTTT
CDR3aa: CASSEFGGSTNEKLLF

j_gene: TRBJ2-7
d_gene: .
v_gene: TRBV7-8
abundance: .
CDR3nt: TGTGCCAGCAGCGAGGGGGTCTCCTACGAGCAGTACTTC
CDR3aa: CASSEGVSYEQYF

j_gene: TRBJ2-1
d_gene: .
v_gene: TRBV9
abundance: .
CDR3nt: TGTGCCAGCAGCCCAGGGGACCTCCGGAAGAGCTCCTACAATGAGCAGTTCTTC
CDR3aa: CASSPGDLRKSSYNEQFF

j_gene: TRBJ2-7
d_gene: .
v_gene: TRBV5-8
abundance: .
CDR3nt: TGTGCCAGCAGCGGCCCACTAATCGGCTCGGCCGAGCAGTACTTC
CDR3aa: CASSGPLIGSAEQYF

j_gene: TRBJ1-2
d_gene: .
v_gene: TRBV6-5
abundance: .
CDR3nt: TGTGCCAGCAGTTTCGGCAGGGGTAACTATGGCTACACCTTC
CDR3aa: CASSFGRGNYGYTF

j_gene: TRBJ2-1
d_gene: TRBD2
v_gene: TRBV2
abundance: .
CDR3nt: TGTGCCAGCAGTGAGGGACTAACGAATGAGCAGTTCTTC
CDR3aa: CASSEGLTNEQFF

j_gene: TRBJ2-7
d_gene: TRBD2
v_gene: TRBV7-2
abundance: .
CDR3nt: TGTGCCAGCAGTCTAACTAGCGGCCGCTCCTACGAGCAGTACTTC
CDR3aa: CASSLTSGRSYEQYF

j_gene: TRBJ2-3
d_gene: .
v_gene: TRBV2
abundance: .
CDR3nt: TGTGCCAGCAGTGCTCAGGGAACAGATACGCAGTATTTT
CDR3aa: CASSAQGTDTQYF

j_gene: TRBJ2-1
d_gene: TRBD1
v_gene: TRBV29-1
abundance: .
CDR3nt: TGCAGCGTTGATACGGAGGCCGGGACAGCAGAGCAGTTCTTC
CDR3aa: CSVDTEAGTAEQFF

j_gene: TRBJ2-1
d_gene: TRBD1
v_gene: TRBV27
abundance: .
CDR3nt: TGTGCCAGCAGTGGGCTTACAGGGGGACCAGGCAATGAGCAGTTCTTC
CDR3aa: CASSGLTGGPGNEQFF

j_gene: TRBJ2-7
d_gene: TRBD1
v_gene: TRBV7-9
abundance: .
CDR3nt: TGTGCCAGCAGCTTAAGGGGGCCGTCCTACGAGCAGTACTTC
CDR3aa: CASSLRGPSYEQYF

j_gene: TRBJ2-1
d_gene: .
v_gene: TRBV11-2
abundance: .
CDR3nt: TGTGCCAGCAGCTTAGGGTCCCTCAATGAGCAGTTCTTC
CDR3aa: CASSLGSLNEQFF

j_gene: TRBJ2-7
d_gene: TRBD2
v_gene: TRBV28
abundance: .
CDR3nt: TGTGCCAGCAGTTTATGGGTGACGGGGGGAGGGCGGACCTACGAGCAGTACTTC
CDR3aa: CASSLWVTGGGRTYEQYF

j_gene: TRBJ2-5
d_gene: .
v_gene: TRBV15
abundance: .
CDR3nt: TGTGCCACCAGCAGTCAGCGAGAGACCCAGTACTTC
CDR3aa: CATSSQRETQYF

j_gene: TRBJ2-7
d_gene: .
v_gene: TRBV19
abundance: .
CDR3nt: TGTGCCAGTAGTATCGGCCAGGGGAGCTACGAGCAGTACTTC
CDR3aa: CASSIGQGSYEQYF

j_gene: TRBJ2-7
d_gene: .
v_gene: TRBV10-3
abundance: .
CDR3nt: TGTGCCATCAGTGTGGACGGGTTCTACGAGCAGTACTTC
CDR3aa: CAISVDGFYEQYF

j_gene: TRBJ2-1
d_gene: TRBD2
v_gene: TRBV7-7
abundance: .
CDR3nt: TGTGCCAGCAGCTTAGCCCCTAGCCCCAAAGCGGGAGGGCCCCGAAATGAGCAGTTCTTC
CDR3aa: CASSLAPSPKAGGPRNEQFF

j_gene: TRBJ2-2
d_gene: .
v_gene: TRBV28
abundance: .
CDR3nt: TGTGCCAGCAGTTTAGATGTTCCGGGGGCCTCCGAGGGAACCGGGGAGCTGTTTTTT
CDR3aa: CASSLDVPGASEGTGELFF

j_gene: TRBJ1-2
d_gene: .
v_gene: TRBV29-1
abundance: .
CDR3nt: TGCAGCGTTGGGCCGGGTGGGAATGGGGGCTACACCTTC
CDR3aa: CSVGPGGNGGYTF

j_gene: TRBJ1-3
d_gene: .
v_gene: TRBV30
abundance: .
CDR3nt: TGTGCCTGGGCCCCGGACTCTGGAAACACCATATATTTT
CDR3aa: CAWAPDSGNTIYF

j_gene: TRBJ2-7
d_gene: TRBD1
v_gene: TRBV6-1
abundance: .
CDR3nt: TGTGCCAGCAGTGAAGTTAGGGGGCCCAGCTCCTACGAGCAGTACTTC
CDR3aa: CASSEVRGPSSYEQYF

j_gene: TRBJ1-1
d_gene: .
v_gene: TRBV30
abundance: .
CDR3nt: TGTGCCTGGAGTGTACAGGGACTGGGCACTGAAGCTTTCTTT
CDR3aa: CAWSVQGLGTEAFF

j_gene: TRBJ1-1
d_gene: TRBD1
v_gene: TRBV4-1
abundance: .
CDR3nt: TGCGCCAGCAGCCCCGGACAGGGGGCAGGGGACACTGAAGCTTTCTTT
CDR3aa: CASSPGQGAGDTEAFF

j_gene: TRBJ2-1
d_gene: TRBD2
v_gene: TRBV28
abundance: .
CDR3nt: TGTGCCAGCAGTACCCCCAAGGAGCGGGGTTACAATGAGCAGTTCTTC
CDR3aa: CASSTPKERGYNEQFF

j_gene: TRBJ1-4
d_gene: TRBD1
v_gene: TRBV9
abundance: once
CDR3nt: TGTGCCAGCAGCGTAGGCAGGGGGACTGCTGCTAATGAAAAACTGTTTTTT
CDR3aa: CASSVGRGTAANEKLFF

j_gene: TRBJ2-2
d_gene: TRBD1
v_gene: TRBV27
abundance: .
CDR3nt: TGTGCCAGCGGCAGGGGGCGCGGCACCGGGGAGCTGTTTTTT
CDR3aa: CASGRGRGTGELFF

j_gene: TRBJ2-1
d_gene: TRBD2
v_gene: TRBV4-2
abundance: once
CDR3nt: TGTGCCAGCAGTCATAGCGGGATAGGCTACAATGAGCAGTTCTTC
CDR3aa: CASSHSGIGYNEQFF

j_gene: TRBJ2-4
d_gene: .
v_gene: TRBV29-1
abundance: .
CDR3nt: TGCAGCGTTGAGACGGGAGAGGGGAAAAACATTCAGTACTTC
CDR3aa: CSVETGEGKNIQYF

j_gene: TRBJ1-2
d_gene: TRBD1
v_gene: TRBV28
abundance: .
CDR3nt: TGTGCCAGCAGTCCGACAGGGGGTGTCTATGGCTACACCTTC
CDR3aa: CASSPTGGVYGYTF

j_gene: TRBJ2-3
d_gene: .
v_gene: TRBV4-1
abundance: .
CDR3nt: TGCGCCAGCAGCCGCGACAAGGACCGGAATTGGGCAGATACGCAGTATTTT
CDR3aa: CASSRDKDRNWADTQYF

j_gene: TRBJ2-2
d_gene: .
v_gene: TRBV27
abundance: .
CDR3nt: TGTGCCAGCAGTTCCCGCTACGGACAGCACACCGGGGAGCTGTTTTTT
CDR3aa: CASSSRYGQHTGELFF

j_gene: TRBJ2-7
d_gene: .
v_gene: TRBV27
abundance: .
CDR3nt: TGTGCCAGCAGTTTTGGCCAGGGTTTACTCGAGCAGTACTTC
CDR3aa: CASSFGQGLLEQYF

j_gene: TRBJ2-1
d_gene: .
v_gene: TRBV27
abundance: .
CDR3nt: TGTGCCAGCAGTTTTTGGGGGAATGAGCAGTTCTTC
CDR3aa: CASSFWGNEQFF

j_gene: TRBJ2-7
d_gene: .
v_gene: TRBV2
abundance: .
CDR3nt: TGTGCCAGGGGAGATCGAGGCGAGCAGTACTTC
CDR3aa: CARGDRGEQYF

j_gene: TRBJ2-6
d_gene: .
v_gene: TRBV13
abundance: .
CDR3nt: TGTGCCAGCAGCTTAAGCTGGCGCGAGAAAGAAATCTCTGGGGCCAACGTCCTGACTTTC
CDR3aa: CASSLSWREKEISGANVLTF

j_gene: TRBJ2-5
d_gene: .
v_gene: TRBV2
abundance: .
CDR3nt: TGTGCCAGCAGTGCCGCTCTCTGGGGGCAAGAGACCCAGTACTTC
CDR3aa: CASSAALWGQETQYF

j_gene: TRBJ1-5
d_gene: .
v_gene: TRBV27
abundance: .
CDR3nt: TGTGCCAGCAGCCCAGCGATGGGGGAAAGATGGCAGCCCCAGCATTTT
CDR3aa: CASSPAMGERWQPQHF

j_gene: TRBJ2-7
d_gene: TRBD2
v_gene: TRBV7-6
abundance: .
CDR3nt: TGTGCCAGCAGCTCCCTGACTAGCGGGAGGGATGAGCAGTACTTC
CDR3aa: CASSSLTSGRDEQYF

j_gene: TRBJ2-5
d_gene: TRBD2
v_gene: TRBV4-1
abundance: .
CDR3nt: TGCGCCAGCAGCCAAGATCTTGGGGCTAGCGGGAGTAGTGATCGGGCAGAGACCCAGTACTTC
CDR3aa: CASSQDLGASGSSDRAETQYF

j_gene: TRBJ2-2
d_gene: TRBD1
v_gene: TRBV29-1
abundance: .
CDR3nt: TGCAGCGTCCTTGGGGACAGGCCTTCCGGGGAGCTGTTTTTT
CDR3aa: CSVLGDRPSGELFF

j_gene: TRBJ1-2
d_gene: .
v_gene: TRBV29-1
abundance: .
CDR3nt: TGCAGCGTTTTGGACAGCTATGGCTACACCTTC
CDR3aa: CSVLDSYGYTF

j_gene: TRBJ2-2
d_gene: TRBD1
v_gene: TRBV9
abundance: .
CDR3nt: TGTGCCAGCAGCGGTATGACGGGACAGGATAACACCGGGGAGCTGTTTTTT
CDR3aa: CASSGMTGQDNTGELFF

j_gene: TRBJ2-3
d_gene: .
v_gene: TRBV5-8
abundance: .
CDR3nt: TGTGCCAGCAGCTTGTTGGAAACAGGGAGGGATACGCAGTATTTT
CDR3aa: CASSLLETGRDTQYF

j_gene: TRBJ1-2
d_gene: .
v_gene: TRBV15
abundance: .
CDR3nt: TGTGCCACCAGCAGAGATGAACAGGGAAGCTATGGCTACACCTTC
CDR3aa: CATSRDEQGSYGYTF

j_gene: TRBJ1-4
d_gene: .
v_gene: TRBV29-1
abundance: few
CDR3nt: TGCAGCGCCGGAGACTCGGGAAAACTGTTTTTT
CDR3aa: CSAGDSGKLFF

j_gene: TRBJ2-7
d_gene: .
v_gene: TRBV7-2
abundance: .
CDR3nt: TGTGCCAGCAGCTCGGGACGGGGAGCCTACGAGCAGTACTTC
CDR3aa: CASSSGRGAYEQYF

j_gene: TRBJ2-7
d_gene: TRBD2
v_gene: TRBV4-1
abundance: .
CDR3nt: TGCGCCAGCAGCCAAGATCGGCGCGGGAGTAATAAGCAGTACTTC
CDR3aa: CASSQDRRGSNKQYF

j_gene: TRBJ2-1
d_gene: TRBD2
v_gene: TRBV4-1
abundance: .
CDR3nt: TGCGCCAGCAGGGCTAGCGGGAACAATTACAATGAGCAGTTCTTC
CDR3aa: CASRASGNNYNEQFF

j_gene: TRBJ1-4
d_gene: .
v_gene: TRBV13
abundance: .
CDR3nt: TGTGCCAGCTCGGGGGACGATGAAAAACTGTTTTTT
CDR3aa: CASSGDDEKLFF

j_gene: TRBJ1-5
d_gene: .
v_gene: TRBV6-1
abundance: .
CDR3nt: TGTGCCAGCAAAGTTGGGAGGTACGGCAATCAGCCCCAGCATTTT
CDR3aa: CASKVGRYGNQPQHF